These T cell receptor beta chains were read from a single sample in a study of Ad26.COV2.S vaccination and SARS-CoV-2 variants. Clones were read by immunoSEQ multiplex PCR, and TCRdb kept only the in-frame ones, dropping some. This sample has around 350,000 clones; about 91% occur once, and the top ten carry 3.9%. The sequences come from peripheral blood, collected after recovery from COVID-19. The receptors derive from a human donor who had recovered from COVID-19. Both conserved end residues are part of each CDR3. A D gene is named only where the DNA matches it firmly. Size is stated for part of the rows, as once, few or many counts, or as a class when the clone is expanded.

v_call	j_call	d_call	clone_size	cdr3_aa	cdr3_nt
TRBV7-9	TRBJ2-1	TRBD2	-	CASRLSGGLYNEQFF	TGTGCCAGCAGGTTAAGCGGGGGCCTTTACAATGAGCAGTTCTTC
TRBV5-4	TRBJ2-4	-	-	CASSLEGILAKNIQYF	TGTGCCAGCAGCTTGGAAGGAATTCTAGCCAAAAACATTCAGTACTTC
TRBV6-5	TRBJ2-1	-	-	CACNRGFEQFF	TGTGCCTGCAACCGGGGTTTTGAGCAGTTCTTC
TRBV5-1	TRBJ2-3	-	-	CASSVPRGYTDTQYF	TGCGCCAGCAGCGTACCCAGGGGATACACAGATACGCAGTATTTT
TRBV9	TRBJ1-4	-	-	CASSRSGADNEKLFF	TGTGCCAGCAGCCGATCAGGGGCTGATAATGAAAAACTGTTTTTT
TRBV18	TRBJ1-2	-	-	CASSPSGGPTIYGYTF	TGTGCCAGCTCACCCAGCGGGGGGCCGACCATCTATGGCTACACCTTC
TRBV7-9	TRBJ1-3	-	-	CASSLFAGHRNTIYF	TGTGCCAGCAGCTTATTCGCCGGCCATAGGAACACCATATATTTT
TRBV20-1	TRBJ2-7	TRBD2	-	CSASPRLAGGPTRPYEQYF	TGCAGTGCTAGTCCGCGACTAGCGGGGGGCCCCACGCGACCCTACGAGCAGTACTTC
TRBV21-1	TRBJ2-2	-	-	CASSKVRQGAVTGELFF	TGTGCCAGCAGCAAAGTTAGGCAGGGGGCTGTCACCGGGGAGCTGTTTTTT
TRBV6-5	TRBJ1-6	-	once	CASSYLGADSPLHF	TGTGCCAGCAGTTACCTTGGGGCGGATTCACCCCTCCACTTT
TRBV5-1	TRBJ1-1	TRBD1	-	CASSWTGTANTEAFF	TGCGCCAGCAGCTGGACCGGGACAGCGAACACTGAAGCTTTCTTT
TRBV7-9	TRBJ2-5	TRBD2	once	CASSRGLAGSQETQYF	TGTGCCAGCAGCCGGGGACTAGCGGGGAGCCAAGAGACCCAGTACTTC
TRBV7-9	TRBJ1-1	-	-	CASSSGYPENTEAFF	TGTGCCAGCAGCTCAGGCTATCCGGAAAACACTGAAGCTTTCTTT
TRBV6-5	TRBJ1-4	-	-	CASGSGSANEKLFF	TGTGCCAGCGGATCAGGGTCGGCTAATGAAAAACTGTTTTTT
TRBV18	TRBJ2-5	TRBD2	-	CASSPLSGEETQYF	TGTGCCAGCTCACCATTAAGCGGGGAAGAGACCCAGTACTTC
TRBV4-1	TRBJ1-1	TRBD1	-	CASRTPGQGFRAFF	TGCGCCAGCAGAACGCCGGGACAGGGCTTTAGGGCTTTCTTT
TRBV19	TRBJ1-6	TRBD1	-	CASRGGTAINSPLHF	TGTGCCAGTAGAGGGGGGACAGCCATCAATTCACCCCTCCACTTT
TRBV5-1	TRBJ1-1	-	-	CASRGAVNTEAFF	TGCGCCAGCAGGGGGGCGGTGAACACTGAAGCTTTCTTT
TRBV3-1/TRBV3-2	TRBJ2-5	TRBD1	-	CASSQEGRGRETQYF	TGTGCCAGCAGCCAAGAGGGCAGGGGGCGTGAGACCCAGTACTTC
TRBV7-9	TRBJ2-7	TRBD1	-	CASSLVRGQGINEQYF	TGTGCCAGCAGCTTAGTCCGGGGACAGGGGATCAACGAGCAGTACTTC
TRBV6-6	TRBJ2-5	TRBD1	-	CASRHGQGQETQYF	TGTGCCAGCAGACACGGACAGGGCCAAGAGACCCAGTACTTC
TRBV12-3/TRBV12-4	TRBJ1-2	-	-	CASSQGQNYGYTF	TGTGCCAGCAGTCAAGGACAGAACTATGGCTACACCTTC